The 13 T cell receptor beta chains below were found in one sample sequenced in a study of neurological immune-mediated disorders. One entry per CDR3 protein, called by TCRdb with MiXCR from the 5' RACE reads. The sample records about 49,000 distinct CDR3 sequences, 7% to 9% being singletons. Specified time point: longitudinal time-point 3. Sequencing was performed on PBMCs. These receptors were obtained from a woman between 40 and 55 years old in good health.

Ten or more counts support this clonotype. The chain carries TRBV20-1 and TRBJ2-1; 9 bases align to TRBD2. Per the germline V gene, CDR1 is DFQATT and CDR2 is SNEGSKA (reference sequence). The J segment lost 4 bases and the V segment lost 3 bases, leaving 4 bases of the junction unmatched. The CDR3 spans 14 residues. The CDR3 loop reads CSARALAGYNEQFF. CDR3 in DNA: TGCAGTGCTAGGGCTCTAGCGGGATACAATGAGCAGTTCTTC.

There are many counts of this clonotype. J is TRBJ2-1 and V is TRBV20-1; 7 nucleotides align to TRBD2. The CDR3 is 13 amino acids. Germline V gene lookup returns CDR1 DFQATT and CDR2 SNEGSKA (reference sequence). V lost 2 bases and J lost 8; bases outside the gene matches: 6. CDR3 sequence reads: CSARFAGVHEQFF. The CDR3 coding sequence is TGCAGTGCTAGATTTGCGGGGGTACATGAGCAGTTCTTC.

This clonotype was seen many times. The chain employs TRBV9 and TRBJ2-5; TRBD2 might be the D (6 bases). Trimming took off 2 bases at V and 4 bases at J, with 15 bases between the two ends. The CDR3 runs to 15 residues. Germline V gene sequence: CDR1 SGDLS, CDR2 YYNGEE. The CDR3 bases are TGTGCCAGCAGCGTTGGCGGGGCACCAATAGAGACCCAGTACTTC. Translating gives CASSVGGAPIETQYF.

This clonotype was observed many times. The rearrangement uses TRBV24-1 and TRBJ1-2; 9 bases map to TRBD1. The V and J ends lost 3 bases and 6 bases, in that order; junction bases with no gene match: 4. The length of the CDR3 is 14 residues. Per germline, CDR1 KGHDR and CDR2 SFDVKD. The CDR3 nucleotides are TGTGCCACCAGTGATCCGACAGGGGGACATGGCTACACCTTC. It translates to CATSDPTGGHGYTF.

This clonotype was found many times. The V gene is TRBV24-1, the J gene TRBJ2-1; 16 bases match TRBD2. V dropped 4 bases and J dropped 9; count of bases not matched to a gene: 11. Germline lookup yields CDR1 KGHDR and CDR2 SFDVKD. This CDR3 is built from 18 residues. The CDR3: CATSDPGTSGGAIGEQFF. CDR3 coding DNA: TGTGCCACCAGTGACCCCGGGACTAGCGGGGGGGCCATCGGTGAGCAGTTCTTC.

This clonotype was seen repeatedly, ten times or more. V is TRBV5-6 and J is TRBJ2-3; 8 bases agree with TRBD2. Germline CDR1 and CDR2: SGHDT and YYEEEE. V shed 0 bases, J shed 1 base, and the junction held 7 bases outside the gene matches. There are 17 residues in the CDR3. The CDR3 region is CASSLARGGGRTDTQYF. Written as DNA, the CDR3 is TGTGCCAGCAGCTTGGCCAGGGGCGGGGGGCGCACAGATACGCAGTATTTT. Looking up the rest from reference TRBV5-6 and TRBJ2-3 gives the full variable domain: DAGVTQSPTHLIKTRGQQVTLRCSPKSGHDTVSWYQQALGQGPQFIFQYYEEEERQRGNFPDRFSGHQFPNYSSELNVNALLLGDSALYLCASSLARGGGRTDTQYFGPGTRLTVL.

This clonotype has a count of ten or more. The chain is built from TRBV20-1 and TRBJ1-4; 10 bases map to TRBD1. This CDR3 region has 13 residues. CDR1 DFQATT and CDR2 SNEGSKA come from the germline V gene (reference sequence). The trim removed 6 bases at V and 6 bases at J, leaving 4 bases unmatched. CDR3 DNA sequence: TGCAGTGCCACGACAGGGGGCGATGAAAAACTGTTTTTT. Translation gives CSATTGGDEKLFF.

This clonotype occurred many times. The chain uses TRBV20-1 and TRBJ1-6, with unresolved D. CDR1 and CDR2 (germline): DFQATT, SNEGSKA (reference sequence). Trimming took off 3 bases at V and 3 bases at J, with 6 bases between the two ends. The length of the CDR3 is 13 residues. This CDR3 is CSASTRYNSPLHF. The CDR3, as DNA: TGCAGTGCTAGCACTCGCTATAATTCACCCCTCCACTTT.

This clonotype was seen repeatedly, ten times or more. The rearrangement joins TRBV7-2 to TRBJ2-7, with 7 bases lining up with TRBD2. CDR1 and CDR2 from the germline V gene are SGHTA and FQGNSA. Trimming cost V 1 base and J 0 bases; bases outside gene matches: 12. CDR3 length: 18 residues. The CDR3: CASSLDPYWRGSSYEQYF. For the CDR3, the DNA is TGTGCCAGCAGCTTAGACCCCTACTGGCGGGGGAGCTCCTACGAGCAGTACTTC.

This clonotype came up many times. The CDR3 DNA reads as TGTGCCTGGAGTGGCGAGTATTCACCCCTCCACTTT. Its translation: CAWSGEYSPLHF. J is TRBJ1-6 and V is TRBV30; no reliable D call. The V and J ends lost 1 base and 8 bases respectively, with 6 bases between them. CDR3 size: 12 residues. The germline CDR1 and CDR2 sequences are GTSNPN and SVGIG (reference sequence).

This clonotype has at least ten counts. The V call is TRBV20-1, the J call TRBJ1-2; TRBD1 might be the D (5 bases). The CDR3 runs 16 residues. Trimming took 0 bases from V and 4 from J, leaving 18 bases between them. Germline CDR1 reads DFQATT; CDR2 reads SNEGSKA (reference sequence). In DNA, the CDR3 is TGCAGTGCTAGAGATTGGCGGGCAGGGAATGGCTATGGCTACACCTTC. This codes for CSARDWRAGNGYGYTF.

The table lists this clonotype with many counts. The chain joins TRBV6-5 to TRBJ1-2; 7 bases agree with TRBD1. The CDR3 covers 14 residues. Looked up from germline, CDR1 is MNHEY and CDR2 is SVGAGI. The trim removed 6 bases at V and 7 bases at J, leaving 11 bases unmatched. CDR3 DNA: TGTGCCAGCAGACCTGCCCAGGGGGTGGGTGGCTACACCTTC. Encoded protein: CASRPAQGVGGYTF.

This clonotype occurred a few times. The CDR3 region is CASSYNLGTSTDTQYF. The CDR3 DNA is TGTGCCAGCAGTTACAATTTGGGGACGAGCACAGATACGCAGTATTTT. The rearrangement uses TRBV6-2 or TRBV6-3 and TRBJ2-3; either TRBD1 or TRBD2 may supply D (5 bases each). Germline assignment: CDR1 MNHEY and CDR2 SVGEGT. V gave up 2 bases and J gave up 0 bases, with 12 bases separating them. The CDR3 sequence is 16 residues long.